Described below is a single T cell receptor beta chain sequence and its context. The data were produced by immunoSEQ multiplex PCR, yet TCRdb's version contains in-frame clones alone and is incomplete. The profile shows around 400,000 clones, around 87% of them singletons. This sample is part of a study of blood T cell repertoires in COVID-19. About the research overall: Sites across the United States, Italy and Spain contributed samples from acute and convalescent COVID-19. T cells, B-cell-depleted T cells, or PBMCs provided the cDNA or gDNA that served as material.

Seattle's cohort entered during active infection and was followed longitudinally. The sequenced sample consisted of peripheral blood. The TCR sequence derives from a woman in her sixties with COVID-19, enrolled during active disease.

Here the CDR3 DNA reads TGTGCCAGCGGGGACGGGGGAACCTACAATGAGCAGTTCTTC. Encoded protein: CASGDGGTYNEQFF. The V and J genes are TRBV6-5 and TRBJ2-1; tentative D call: TRBD2 (6 bases). The CDR3 is 14 amino acids. V gave up 8 bases and J gave up 2 bases, with 13 bases separating them. Germline V lookup: CDR1 MNHEY, CDR2 SVGAGI.